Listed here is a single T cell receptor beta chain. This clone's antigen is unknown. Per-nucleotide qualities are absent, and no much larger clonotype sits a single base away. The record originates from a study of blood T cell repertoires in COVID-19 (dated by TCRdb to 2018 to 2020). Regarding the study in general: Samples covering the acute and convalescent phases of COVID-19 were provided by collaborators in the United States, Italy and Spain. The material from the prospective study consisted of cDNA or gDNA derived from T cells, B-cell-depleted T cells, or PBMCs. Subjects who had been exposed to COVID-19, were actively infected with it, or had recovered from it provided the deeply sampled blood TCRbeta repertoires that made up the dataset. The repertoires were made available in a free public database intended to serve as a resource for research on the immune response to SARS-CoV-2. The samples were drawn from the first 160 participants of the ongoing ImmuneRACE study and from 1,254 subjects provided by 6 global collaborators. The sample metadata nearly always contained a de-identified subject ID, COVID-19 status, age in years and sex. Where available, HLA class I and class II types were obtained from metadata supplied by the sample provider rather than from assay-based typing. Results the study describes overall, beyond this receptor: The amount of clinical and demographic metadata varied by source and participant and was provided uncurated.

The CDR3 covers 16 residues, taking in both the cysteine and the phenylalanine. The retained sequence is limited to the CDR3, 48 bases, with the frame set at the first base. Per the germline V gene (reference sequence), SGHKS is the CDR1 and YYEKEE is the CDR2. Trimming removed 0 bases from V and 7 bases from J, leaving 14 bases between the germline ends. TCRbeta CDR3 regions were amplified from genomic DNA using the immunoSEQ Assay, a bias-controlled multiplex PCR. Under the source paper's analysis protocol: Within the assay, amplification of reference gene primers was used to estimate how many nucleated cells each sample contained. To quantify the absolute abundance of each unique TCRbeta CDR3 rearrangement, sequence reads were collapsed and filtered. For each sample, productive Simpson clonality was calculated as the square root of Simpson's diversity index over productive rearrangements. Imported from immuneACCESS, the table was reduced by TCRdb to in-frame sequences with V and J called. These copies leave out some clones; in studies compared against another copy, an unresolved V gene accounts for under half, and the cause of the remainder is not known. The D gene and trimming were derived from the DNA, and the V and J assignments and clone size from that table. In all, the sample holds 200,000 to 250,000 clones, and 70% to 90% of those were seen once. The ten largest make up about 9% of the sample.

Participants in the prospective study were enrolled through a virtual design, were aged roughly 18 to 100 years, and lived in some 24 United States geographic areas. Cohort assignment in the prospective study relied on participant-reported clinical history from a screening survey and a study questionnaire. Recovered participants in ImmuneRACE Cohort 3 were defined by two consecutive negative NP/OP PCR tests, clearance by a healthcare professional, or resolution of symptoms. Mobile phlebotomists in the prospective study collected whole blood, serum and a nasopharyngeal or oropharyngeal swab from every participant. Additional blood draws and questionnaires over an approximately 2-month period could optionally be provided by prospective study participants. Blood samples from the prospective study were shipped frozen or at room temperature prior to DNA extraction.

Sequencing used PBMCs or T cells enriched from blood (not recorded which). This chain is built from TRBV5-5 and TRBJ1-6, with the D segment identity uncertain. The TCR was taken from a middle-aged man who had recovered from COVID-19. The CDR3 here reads CASSLAAASRNSPLHF. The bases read TGTGCCAGCAGCTTGGCCGCCGCATCGCGGAATTCACCCCTCCACTTT. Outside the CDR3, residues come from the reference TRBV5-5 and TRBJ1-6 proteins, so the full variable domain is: DAGVTQSPTHLIKTRGQQVTLRCSPISGHKSVSWYQQVLGQGPQFIFQYYEKEERGRGNFPDRFSARQFPNYSSELNVNALLLGDSALYLCASSLAAASRNSPLHFGNGTRLTVT.